This T cell receptor (beta chain) is drawn from a study of blood T cell repertoires in COVID-19. Background on the study: The origin of the acute and convalescent COVID-19 samples was the United States, Italy and Spain. The analysed material was cDNA or gDNA that came from T cells, B-cell-depleted T cells, or PBMCs.

In the original workflow: Quantification of nucleated cells was approximated via reference gene primer amplification. Measured with immunoSEQ multiplex PCR; TCRdb has only the in-frame clones, and not every one. D and trimming come from the DNA, and the V and J calls and clone size come from that table. The sample shows roughly 190,000 clones, around 82% of them seen only once. The CDR3 totals 17 residues. CDR1 is ENHRY, CDR2 SYGVKD, per germline. The V segment lost 0 bases and the J segment 4 bases; nucleotides outside the gene matches: 9. This sequence originates from a man between 45 and 60 years old with active or convalescent COVID-19. The V and J genes are TRBV10-3 and TRBJ2-1, with TRBD2 identical over 7 bases. Material for sequencing was peripheral blood. This CDR3 is CAISESQASGDYNEQFF. In nucleotides, the CDR3 is TGTGCCATCAGTGAGTCTCAGGCTAGCGGCGATTACAATGAGCAGTTCTTC.